The 30 T cell receptor beta chains given below trace back to one sample, sequenced in a study of T cells in Graves' hyperthyroidism and ophthalmopathy. TCR beta CDR3 sequences were amplified from RNA transcripts. First-round RT-PCR of the TCR CDR3 relied on the HTBI primer set. TCRdb redid the calling of the multiplex PCR reads with MiXCR, one entry per CDR3 protein. The table records fewer than 900,000 distinct CDR3 sequences, about 17% of them present only once. Sequencing was done on a sample of blood. Receptors originate from a woman aged 45-65 years with Graves' hyperthyroidism that later progressed to Graves' ophthalmopathy.

This clonotype was found a few times. A read error may explain this, as a much larger clone is one base away. The chain links TRBV13 to TRBJ2-1; D uncertain. V was clipped by 4 bases and J by 0 bases, with 7 bases between them. The CDR3 is 14 amino acids. The germline gives CDR1 PRHDT, CDR2 FYEKMQ (reference sequence). In DNA form, the CDR3 reads TGTGCCAGCAGCTGGGCGAGCTCCTACAATGAGCAGTTCTTC. Translation gives CASSWASSYNEQFF.

This clonotype was counted many times. The rearrangement joins TRBV2 to TRBJ2-3; 8 positions agree with TRBD1. The CDR3 runs to 15 residues. V dropped 4 bases and J dropped 3; count of bases not matched to a gene: 6. The germline V gene encodes CDR1 SNHLY and CDR2 FYNNEI. CDR3 sequence: CASSVRTGQTDTQYF. CDR3 coding DNA: TGTGCCAGCAGTGTTCGGACAGGGCAGACAGATACGCAGTATTTT.

The V and J genes are TRBV6-6 and TRBJ2-5, with D perhaps matching TRBD2 (6 bases). The CDR3 is made up of 15 amino acids. CDR1 MNHNY and CDR2 SVGAGI come from the germline V gene (reference sequence). V lost 0 bases, J lost 5 bases, and 13 bases lay in between. The CDR3 DNA reads as TGTGCCAGCAGTTACTCTAGCGGACTGGCGGAGACCCAGTACTTC. Its protein is CASSYSSGLAETQYF.

This clonotype turned up a few times. The chain carries TRBV25-1 and TRBJ1-1, with TRBD1 as a possible D gene (5 bases). There are 13 residues in the CDR3. Germline assignment: CDR1 MGHDK and CDR2 SYGVNS. V lost 5 bases to trimming and J lost 6 bases, with 13 bases between them. DNA for the CDR3: TGTGCCAGCAGTAACGCGGGGGGACCTGAAGCTTTCTTT. It is translated as CASSNAGGPEAFF.

The rearrangement links TRBV7-9 to TRBJ1-1; the D gene is possibly TRBD1 (5 bases). The CDR3 is 15 amino acids. Trimming removed 1 base from V and 3 bases from J, with 12 bases in between. In germline, CDR1 is SEHNR, CDR2 FQNEAQ (reference sequence). Written as DNA, the CDR3 is TGTGCCAGCAGCTTAGGTATTGGGGCGGACACTGAAGCTTTCTTT. It translates to CASSLGIGADTEAFF.

The chain joins TRBV20-1 to TRBJ2-3, with 7 bases matching TRBD2. The CDR3 is made up of 15 amino acids. From germline, CDR1 is DFQATT and CDR2 SNEGSKA (reference sequence). The V gene end was trimmed by 5 bases and the J gene end by 6 bases; junction bases not matched to a gene: 14. This CDR3 is CSAPQPPGLPDTQYF. Written as DNA, the CDR3 is TGCAGTGCTCCTCAACCCCCGGGACTACCTGATACGCAGTATTTT.

This clonotype has at least ten counts. The V gene is TRBV20-1, the J gene TRBJ2-5, with D tentatively TRBD2 (5 bases). Trimming left V 8 bases short and J 5 bases short, with 21 bases between. Germline V gene lookup returns CDR1 DFQATT and CDR2 SNEGSKA (reference sequence). The CDR3 contains 14 residues. The DNA of the CDR3 is TGCAGTCCCTATAATCCGGGATCAACCGAGACCCAGTACTTC. The encoded protein is CSPYNPGSTETQYF.

The gene calls are TRBV20-1 and TRBJ1-2; D is perhaps TRBD1 (5 bases). Trimming removed 1 base from V and 0 bases from J, with 9 bases in between. CDR1 and CDR2 from the germline V gene are DFQATT and SNEGSKA (reference sequence). The CDR3 consists of 14 residues. The chain's CDR3 is CSARGGLANYGYTF. CDR3 nucleotides: TGCAGTGCTAGAGGGGGGTTAGCTAACTATGGCTACACCTTC.

This clonotype was seen a handful of times. J is TRBJ2-5 and V is TRBV29-1, with TRBD1 matching over 8 bases. The CDR3 sequence is 15 residues long. J gave up 1 base and V 7 bases, and 11 bases lay outside the gene matches. Germline-derived CDR1 and CDR2 are SQVTM and ANQGSEA. CDR3 coding DNA: TGCAGCGCCGGGACAGGCCATACTATCCAAGAGACCCAGTACTTC. Amino acid sequence: CSAGTGHTIQETQYF. The variable domain in full, completed from reference TRBV29-1 and TRBJ2-5, reads SAVISQKPSRDICQRGTSLTIQCQVDSQVTMMFWYRQQPGQSLTLIATANQGSEATYESGFVIDKFPISRPNLTFSTLTVSNMSPEDSSIYLCSAGTGHTIQETQYFGPGTRLLVL.

The chain employs TRBV27 and TRBJ2-5, with TRBD2 matching over 8 bases. Germline CDR1 MNHEY, CDR2 SMNVEV (reference sequence). The length of the CDR3 is 14 residues. J was trimmed by 7 bases and V by 5 bases; bases with no gene match: 9. The CDR3 loop reads CASSPAGGPGTQYF. The CDR3 DNA follows: TGTGCCAGCAGTCCCGCGGGGGGCCCCGGGACCCAGTACTTC.

This clonotype was seen many times. The genes are TRBV2 and TRBJ2-7; 7 nucleotides line up with TRBD1. V dropped 3 bases and J dropped 5; count of bases not matched to a gene: 4. This CDR3 comprises 13 residues. Per germline, CDR1 SNHLY and CDR2 FYNNEI. The CDR3 bases are TGTGCCAGCAGTGATGACAGGGTCAACGAGCAGTACTTC. It is translated as CASSDDRVNEQYF.

This clonotype was seen a few times. The chain has TRBV7-2 and TRBJ1-1; 11 bases match TRBD1. V lost 3 bases to trimming and J lost 5 bases; unmatched junction nucleotides: 2. CDR1 is SGHTA and CDR2 is FQGNSA in the germline V gene. The CDR3 extends over 14 amino acids. In DNA, the CDR3 is TGTGCCAGCAGCTTTCGGGACAGGGGGACTGAAGCTTTCTTT. The encoded protein is CASSFRDRGTEAFF. The whole variable domain, remainder taken from reference TRBV7-2 and TRBJ1-1, is GAGVSQSPSNKVTEKGKDVELRCDPISGHTALYWYRQSLGQGLEFLIYFQGNSAPDKSGLPSDRFSAERTGGSVSTLTIQRTQQEDSAVYLCASSFRDRGTEAFFGQGTRLTVV.

The chain uses TRBV20-1 and TRBJ2-3; 9 bases match TRBD2. The V gene's germline CDR1 is DFQATT and CDR2 SNEGSKA (reference sequence). The length of the CDR3 is 16 residues. The ends lost 6 bases at V and 2 bases at J; junction bases unmatched: 12. The CDR3 nucleotides are TGCAGTGCCAGACTACCGGGACTAGCTTACACAGATACGCAGTATTTT. This sequence encodes CSARLPGLAYTDTQYF.

This clonotype was counted between two and nine times. The gene calls are TRBV11-2 and TRBJ1-3; 8 nucleotides align to TRBD1. Losses at the gene ends were 1 base for V and 2 bases for J; bases not matched to a gene: 7. Germline-derived CDR1 and CDR2 are SGHAT and FQNNGV. This CDR3 has 17 residues. The chain's CDR3 is CASSLAPDRVAGNTIYF. CDR3 sequence (DNA): TGTGCCAGCAGCTTAGCCCCGGACAGGGTGGCTGGAAACACCATATATTTT.

The sample holds many counts of this clonotype. The gene calls are TRBV29-1 and TRBJ2-7; D is perhaps TRBD1 (8 bases). Germline loops: CDR1 SQVTM, CDR2 ANQGSEA. Trimming took off 2 bases at V and 6 bases at J, with 11 bases between the two ends. The length of the CDR3 is 12 residues. CDR3 residues: CSVENRGGEQYF. DNA for the CDR3: TGCAGCGTTGAAAACAGGGGGGGCGAGCAGTACTTC.

V is TRBV2 and J is TRBJ2-1, with TRBD2 identical over 10 bases. The CDR3 has 17 amino acids. V was pared by 6 bases and J by 0 bases, with 8 bases of the junction left unmatched. CDR1 is SNHLY and CDR2 is FYNNEI in the germline V gene. The CDR3 reads CASRVLLAGSSYNEQFF. The CDR3 DNA reads as TGTGCCAGCAGAGTTTTACTAGCGGGGAGCTCCTACAATGAGCAGTTCTTC.

The J gene is TRBJ2-7, the V gene TRBV5-6; D may be TRBD1 or TRBD2 (5 bases each). Germline V gives CDR1 SGHDT, CDR2 YYEEEE. The CDR3 sequence is 16 residues long. The V and J ends lost 3 bases and 7 bases respectively, with 23 bases between them. The CDR3 loop is CASSSRGATTRGEQYF. The CDR3 DNA sequence: TGTGCCAGCAGCTCAAGAGGGGCAACTACGAGAGGGGAGCAGTACTTC.

The V gene is TRBV5-4, the J gene TRBJ2-7; D unresolved. CDR1 and CDR2 (germline): SGHNT, YYREEE (reference sequence). V lost 2 bases, J lost 1 base, and 10 bases lay in between. The CDR3 spans 14 residues. The CDR3 is CASSLHRVSYEQYF. CDR3 DNA sequence: TGTGCCAGCAGCTTACATCGGGTTTCCTACGAGCAGTACTTC.

In its sample, this clonotype was seen many times. J is TRBJ1-2 and V is TRBV20-1; TRBD1 is a possible D gene (5 bases). Trimming left V 5 bases short and J 4 bases short, with 11 bases between. This CDR3 spans 12 amino acids. The V gene's germline CDR1 is DFQATT and CDR2 SNEGSKA (reference sequence). CDR3 coding DNA: TGCAGTGCTGCCCGGGACGGCTATGGCTACACCTTC. Its translation: CSAARDGYGYTF.

This chain uses TRBV24-1 with TRBJ2-1; D gene unclear. The CDR3 spans 13 residues. Trimming cost V 2 bases and J 8 bases, with 9 bases left between them. CDR1 is KGHDR and CDR2 is SFDVKD in the germline V gene. CDR3 amino acids: CATSDSFFDEQFF. Written as DNA, the CDR3 is TGTGCCACCAGTGATTCGTTTTTCGATGAGCAGTTCTTC.

The chain is built from TRBV27 and TRBJ2-5; D not resolved. V was shortened by 0 bases and J by 2 bases, with 10 bases between the two germline ends. Germline assignment: CDR1 MNHEY and CDR2 SMNVEV (reference sequence). CDR3 length equals 15 residues. CDR3 residues: CASSLSAVLQETQYF. CDR3 sequence (DNA): TGTGCCAGCAGTTTATCGGCAGTACTACAAGAGACCCAGTACTTC.

With regard to this clonotype: Since no conserved phenylalanine or tryptophan closes the CDR3, a read error is the likely cause. The chain is built from TRBV2 and TRBJ1-5; 7 nucleotides match TRBD1. The germline V gene encodes CDR1 SNHLY and CDR2 FYNNEI. V dropped 3 bases and J dropped 2; count of bases not matched to a gene: 4. This CDR3 region has 15 residues. The CDR3 nucleotides read TGTGCCAGCAGTGATCGACAGGGAGGCAATCAGCCCCAGCATCTT. This codes for CASSDRQGGNQPQHL.

The chain recombines TRBV24-1 with TRBJ2-3, with D unclear. V was trimmed by 5 bases and J by 6 bases, leaving 5 bases between them. Germline loops: CDR1 KGHDR, CDR2 SFDVKD. This CDR3 is 11 amino acids long. The CDR3 loop reads CATSGIDTQYF. Written as DNA, the CDR3 is TGTGCCACCAGTGGAATTGATACGCAGTATTTT.

Only a few counts were recorded for this clonotype. The rearrangement joins TRBV6-4 to TRBJ2-2; D is uncertain. The V gene's germline CDR1 is MRHNA and CDR2 SNTAGT. The V gene lost 8 bases and the J gene lost 2 bases, with 12 bases spanning the gap. The CDR3 totals 14 residues. DNA of the CDR3: TGTGCCAGCTCCCAGAACAGAAACACCGGGGAGCTGTTTTTT. This codes for CASSQNRNTGELFF.

The chain joins TRBV6-1 to TRBJ2-1, with D unresolved. The V and J ends lost 5 bases and 6 bases respectively, with 17 bases between them. The CDR3 runs 15 residues. Germline CDR1 reads MNHNS; CDR2 reads SASEGT. CDR3 amino acids: CASSQEDVGSNEQFF. In nucleotides, the CDR3 is TGTGCCAGCAGTCAAGAGGACGTAGGATCCAATGAGCAGTTCTTC.

This clonotype was seen only a few times. V usage is TRBV19 and J usage is TRBJ1-2, with 12 nucleotides matching TRBD1. Looked up from germline, CDR1 is LNHDA and CDR2 is SQIVND (reference sequence). J was trimmed by 3 bases and V by 6 bases; bases with no gene match: 11. The CDR3 runs to 17 residues. This chain's CDR3 is CASSTGTGGNRDYGYTF. In nucleotides, the CDR3 is TGTGCCAGTAGCACCGGGACAGGGGGCAATCGGGACTATGGCTACACCTTC.

Comment on this clonotype: This sequence may be a read error, since a much larger clone differs from it by one base. In nucleotides, the CDR3 is TGTGCCAGCATCCTGGGACAGGGGGACTATGGCTACACCTTC. This translates into CASILGQGDYGYTF. The chain has TRBV6-1 and TRBJ1-2, with 11 bases that match TRBD1. The junction had 4 bases not matched to a gene; V was cut back by 7 bases and J by 3 bases. Germline-derived CDR1 and CDR2 are MNHNS and SASEGT. This CDR3 region has 14 residues.

This clonotype was seen ten or more times. The J gene is TRBJ1-5, the V gene TRBV12-3 or TRBV12-4; 8 nucleotides match TRBD1. With V trimmed by 1 base and J by 4 bases, 3 bases remained unmatched. This CDR3 is built from 15 residues. CDR3 sequence reads: CASSLGQGLNQPQHF. The DNA of the CDR3 is TGTGCCAGCAGTTTAGGACAGGGGTTGAATCAGCCCCAGCATTTT.

The sample holds a few counts of this clonotype. V gene TRBV7-9 combines with J gene TRBJ1-3; D is ambiguous. Trimming cost V 5 bases and J 4 bases, with 12 bases left between them. The CDR3 extends over 14 amino acids. Germline CDR1 and CDR2: SEHNR and FQNEAQ (reference sequence). CDR3 amino acids: CASSPPGQGNTIYF. The CDR3 DNA reads as TGTGCCAGCAGCCCCCCTGGGCAGGGAAACACCATATATTTT.

Remarks on this clonotype: Sequence at one end of the junction differs from germline and may be a read error. This chain connects TRBV19 to TRBJ2-2; TRBD1 might be the D (6 bases). Looked up from germline, CDR1 is LNHDA and CDR2 is SQIVND (reference sequence). The CDR3 is 13 residues long. CDR3 sequence: CASNRDDTRELFF. CDR3 sequence (DNA): TGTGCCAGTAACAGGGATGACACCCGGGAGCTGTTTTTT.